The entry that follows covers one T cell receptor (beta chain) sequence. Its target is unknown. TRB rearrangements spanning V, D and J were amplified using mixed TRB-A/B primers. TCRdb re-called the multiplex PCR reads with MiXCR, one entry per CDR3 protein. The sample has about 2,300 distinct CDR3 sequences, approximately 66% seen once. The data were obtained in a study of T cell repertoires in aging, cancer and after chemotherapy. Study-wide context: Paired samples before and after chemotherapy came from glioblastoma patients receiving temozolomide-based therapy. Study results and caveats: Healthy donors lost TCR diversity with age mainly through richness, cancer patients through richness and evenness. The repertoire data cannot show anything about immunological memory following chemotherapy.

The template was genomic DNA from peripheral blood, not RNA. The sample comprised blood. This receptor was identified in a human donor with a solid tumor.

The DNA of the CDR3 is TGTGCCAGCAGTCCAACTCGACAGGGGGCGAATTCACCCCTCCACTTT. This gives the protein CASSPTRQGANSPLHF. The chain couples TRBV27 to TRBJ1-6; TRBD1 matches at 10 bases. Germline V gene lookup returns CDR1 MNHEY and CDR2 SMNVEV (reference sequence). The CDR3 runs to 16 residues. The ends lost 5 bases at V and 7 bases at J; junction bases unmatched: 8.